These T cell receptor beta chains were read from a single sample in a study of T cell repertoires in cytomegalovirus infection. TCRdb reanalysed the reads using MiXCR and keeps one entry per CDR3 protein. The sample carries hundreds of thousands of distinct CDR3 sequences, roughly 33% recorded once. These receptors have no known antigen. The sequences come from cultured PBMCs, collected from culture after CMV antigen stimulation. The receptor source for this set is a human donor in good health (CMV status not recorded). Some clones in this sample may be carry-over from other donors' samples. CDR3s include the opening cysteine and the closing phenylalanine or tryptophan. Fields, in order: D gene, V gene, clone size, J gene, CDR3 DNA, CDR3 protein. A D gene is named only where the DNA matches it firmly. Part of the rows lack a size; the others show once, few, many or a class for expanded clones.

d_gene: .
v_gene: TRBV7-9
abundance: few
j_gene: TRBJ1-1
CDR3nt: TGTGCCAGCAGCTTTTTGGGGAGGACTGGCACTGAAGCTTTCTTT
CDR3aa: CASSFLGRTGTEAFF

d_gene: .
v_gene: TRBV11-2
abundance: .
j_gene: TRBJ2-7
CDR3nt: TGTGCCAGCAGCTTATTAGGGGGCGGCGGGACTTACGAGCAGTACTTC
CDR3aa: CASSLLGGGGTYEQYF

d_gene: .
v_gene: TRBV5-6
abundance: once
j_gene: TRBJ1-2
CDR3nt: TGTGCCAGCAGCTTGGGAGCGATGCATGGACGGTATGGCTACACCTTC
CDR3aa: CASSLGAMHGRYGYTF

d_gene: TRBD1
v_gene: TRBV7-9
abundance: few
j_gene: TRBJ1-2
CDR3nt: TGTGCCAGCACAGGATCGGGACAGCACTATGGCTACACCTTC
CDR3aa: CASTGSGQHYGYTF

d_gene: .
v_gene: TRBV7-2
abundance: few
j_gene: TRBJ2-7
CDR3nt: TGTGCCAGCAGCCCTACGGGGTGGCGGGTAGGTTCCTACGAGCAGTACTTC
CDR3aa: CASSPTGWRVGSYEQYF

d_gene: .
v_gene: TRBV2
abundance: many
j_gene: TRBJ2-2
CDR3nt: TGTGCCAGCAGTGCTGGAACCGGGGAGCTGTTTTTT
CDR3aa: CASSAGTGELFF

d_gene: .
v_gene: TRBV28
abundance: few
j_gene: TRBJ1-4
CDR3nt: TGTGCCAGCAGTTTCGGAGGGCCTAATGAAAAACTGTTTTTT
CDR3aa: CASSFGGPNEKLFF

d_gene: TRBD1
v_gene: TRBV7-9
abundance: few
j_gene: TRBJ1-1
CDR3nt: TGTGCCAGCAGCTTAGTCCACAGGGGGGAAGCTTTCTTT
CDR3aa: CASSLVHRGEAFF

d_gene: .
v_gene: TRBV27
abundance: .
j_gene: TRBJ2-5
CDR3nt: TGTGCCAGTTCGGTGGGCAAGGGTGAGACCCAGTACTTC
CDR3aa: CASSVGKGETQYF

d_gene: .
v_gene: TRBV7-2
abundance: .
j_gene: TRBJ2-7
CDR3nt: TGTGCCAGCAGATTGGCGGCACAAGGGTACTACGAGCAGTACTTC
CDR3aa: CASRLAAQGYYEQYF

d_gene: .
v_gene: TRBV7-9
abundance: .
j_gene: TRBJ2-7
CDR3nt: TGTGCCAGCAGCGCAGTCCCCAACGAGCAGTACTTC
CDR3aa: CASSAVPNEQYF

d_gene: .
v_gene: TRBV27
abundance: .
j_gene: TRBJ1-6
CDR3nt: TGTGCCAGCAGTCCCCTGGGTGGCTCACCCCTCCACTTT
CDR3aa: CASSPLGGSPLHF

d_gene: TRBD2
v_gene: TRBV29-1
abundance: few
j_gene: TRBJ2-3
CDR3nt: TGCAGCGCCGCCGGGACTAGCGGGAACCGGGGCACAGATACGCAGTATTTT
CDR3aa: CSAAGTSGNRGTDTQYF

d_gene: TRBD2
v_gene: TRBV7-8
abundance: .
j_gene: TRBJ2-5
CDR3nt: TGTGCCAGCACCCTCGTTTCGGGGGGGGCTAGGAGTGGAGAGACCCAGTACTTC
CDR3aa: CASTLVSGGARSGETQYF